These T cell receptor beta chains were read from a single sample in a study of blood T cell repertoires in COVID-19. Only in-frame clones appear in the TCRdb table, and some are missing; sequencing was by immunoSEQ multiplex PCR. The sample records some 350,000 clones, approximately 87% being singletons. Sequencing input: peripheral blood. The receptors stem from a woman in her forties or fifties with COVID-19, enrolled during active disease. Both conserved end residues are part of each CDR3. The D gene is left open where the match is weak. The listing skips clone size in some rows; elsewhere it reads once, few, many or a size class.

TGTGCCAGCAGTTACGGAGAGGGGGACACTGAAGCTTTCTTT CASSYGEGDTEAFF TRBV6-2/TRBV6-3 - TRBJ1-1 -
TGTGCCATCAGGGACTTGAACACTGAAGCTTTCTTT CAIRDLNTEAFF TRBV10-3 - TRBJ1-1 -
TGTGCCAGCAGTTTATACCCCCCGACAGGGAAGGCGGTGAACACTGAAGCTTTCTTT CASSLYPPTGKAVNTEAFF TRBV27 - TRBJ1-1 TRBD1
TGTGCCAGCAGCCAAGAGAAAGCGGGAGGGCCTCGGACAGATACGCAGTATTTT CASSQEKAGGPRTDTQYF TRBV4-2 - TRBJ2-3 TRBD2
TGTGCCAGCAGTCTTGGGGGACAGGGAGGGTACGAGCAGTACTTC CASSLGGQGGYEQYF TRBV27 - TRBJ2-7 TRBD1
TGTGCCAGCAGTGCATCTCAGGGTCCCAATCAGCCCCAGCATTTT CASSASQGPNQPQHF TRBV2 - TRBJ1-5 -
TGCAGCGTTCCAACTAGCGGGGGAGGCACAGATACGCAGTATTTT CSVPTSGGGTDTQYF TRBV29-1 - TRBJ2-3 TRBD2
TGTGCCAGCAGCTTAGGCGGGGCCCCGGGGGACGATGAGCAGTTCTTC CASSLGGAPGDDEQFF TRBV11-3 - TRBJ2-1 -
TGCGCCAGCAGCCCACGGGCCGCTAGCGGGACCTACGAGCAGTACTTC CASSPRAASGTYEQYF TRBV5-1 - TRBJ2-7 TRBD2
TGTGCCACCAGTGATTTTGTCGGGAATACGCAGTATTTT CATSDFVGNTQYF TRBV24-1 once TRBJ2-3 -
TGTGCCAGCAGCTCCAATTCGGGGGTCCACGAGCAGTACTTC CASSSNSGVHEQYF TRBV16 few TRBJ2-7 -
TGTGCCAGCAGGGGACAGGGGGCGCTGGAAAAACTGTTTTTT CASRGQGALEKLFF TRBV27 once TRBJ1-4 TRBD1
TGTGCCACCAGCAGGGGACAGGGGGCGCTTCTCCATGAGCAGTTCTTC CATSRGQGALLHEQFF TRBV15 - TRBJ2-1 TRBD1
TGTGCCAGCAAGGGGACAGGGGGCACAGATACGCAGTATTTT CASKGTGGTDTQYF TRBV27 - TRBJ2-3 TRBD1
TGTGCCAGCAGCATCCAGGGACAGGGAAGCTCTGGCTACACCTTC CASSIQGQGSSGYTF TRBV7-2 - TRBJ1-2 TRBD1
TGTGCCAGCAGCTCGAACGCAGGGGTATCAGCCTACGAGCAGTACTTC CASSSNAGVSAYEQYF TRBV11-2 - TRBJ2-7 -
TGTGCCAGCAGTGAATGGGGGCTTGGGGACAGGCATAATTCACCCCTCCACTTT CASSEWGLGDRHNSPLHF TRBV25-1 - TRBJ1-6 TRBD1
TGTGCCAGCAGCTTACCCTCTGGACTTAGCCTCTACGAGCAGTACTTC CASSLPSGLSLYEQYF TRBV11-3 once TRBJ2-7 -
TGTGCCAGCAGGGAGACAGGGGTGAAGGGGGAGACCCAGTACTTC CASRETGVKGETQYF TRBV6-5 - TRBJ2-5 TRBD1
TGTGCCAGCAGCTCAACCCCATCACAGGGGAAGACTTTCGTCTCTGAAGCTTTCTTT CASSSTPSQGKTFVSEAFF TRBV11-2 - TRBJ1-1 TRBD1
TGTGCCAGCTCATGGCTAGCGGGTAACACCGGGGAGCTGTTTTTT CASSWLAGNTGELFF TRBV18 - TRBJ2-2 TRBD2
TGTGCCAGCAGCTACCACCGGGACACGGCGGACACTGAAGCTTTCTTT CASSYHRDTADTEAFF TRBV7-6 - TRBJ1-1 -
TGTGCCAGCAGCTCCATAGCGGGAGGGCCAAGAGAGCAGTTCTTC CASSSIAGGPREQFF TRBV7-9 - TRBJ2-1 TRBD2
TGTGCCAGCAGCAAAACTGGGCGGGGGCCCCCCTACGAGCAGTACTTC CASSKTGRGPPYEQYF TRBV21-1 - TRBJ2-7 -
TGTGCCAGTAGTACCGCCGAGCGTCTCTATGGCTACACCTTC CASSTAERLYGYTF TRBV19 - TRBJ1-2 -
TGTGCCAGCAGCGTAGTTGCGGTTACCCACAATGAGCAGTTCTTC CASSVVAVTHNEQFF TRBV9 - TRBJ2-1 -
TGTGCCAGCAGCTTAAGTCGGGAGGGATCAAGGGTTTTCACCTTC CASSLSREGSRVFTF TRBV13 - TRBJ1-2 -
TGTGCCAGCAGTTTGACAGACGCCACGAGCGGCTACACCTTC CASSLTDATSGYTF TRBV6-4 - TRBJ1-2 -
- CASRLGVGDGSNQPQHF TRBV12-2 few TRBJ1-5 -
TGCAGCGTTGTTGGACAGTGGTATGGCTACACCTTC CSVVGQWYGYTF TRBV29-1 - TRBJ1-2 -
TGTGCCAGCAGTTTAGGAGGGACAGGGGTGCTTTTTGGGTCACCCCTCCACTTT CASSLGGTGVLFGSPLHF TRBV28 once TRBJ1-6 TRBD1
TGTGCCAGCAGCTTGAGGGACTCTAGCTACAATGAGCAGTTCTTC CASSLRDSSYNEQFF TRBV7-2 - TRBJ2-1 -
TGTGCCAGCAGACGGACAGGGGATAATTCACCCCTCCACTTT CASRRTGDNSPLHF TRBV9 - TRBJ1-6 TRBD1
TGTGCCAGCAGTGAAACCCAGGACAGGGGGCGGGAGGATGGCTACACCTTC CASSETQDRGREDGYTF TRBV2 - TRBJ1-2 TRBD1
TGTGCCAGCAGCCCTTGGACTAGCGGGAGGGGTACAGATACGCAGTATTTT CASSPWTSGRGTDTQYF TRBV3-1/TRBV3-2 - TRBJ2-3 TRBD2
TGTGCCAGCAGTGACATCGATAGCGGGATCGGTGAGACCCAGTACTTC CASSDIDSGIGETQYF TRBV6-4 - TRBJ2-5 TRBD2
TGTGCCAGCAGCCAAACCGGGACAGGGAATCAGCCCCAGCATTTT CASSQTGTGNQPQHF TRBV3-1/TRBV3-2 - TRBJ1-5 TRBD1
TGTGCCTGGAGTGTCGGGACAGGAGCTCTGAAGGCTTTCTTT CAWSVGTGALKAFF TRBV30 - TRBJ1-1 TRBD1
TGTGCCTGGACCCTCCAGGGGGGCGCGGGCTATGGCTACACCTTC CAWTLQGGAGYGYTF TRBV30 - TRBJ1-2 TRBD1
TGCGCCAGCAGCTTGGCCGGGGGAGCGAACACTGAAGCTTTCTTT CASSLAGGANTEAFF TRBV5-1 - TRBJ1-1 -
TGTGCCAGCAGTCCGATGGACCGACCCGGGAGGGCTTTCTTT CASSPMDRPGRAFF TRBV27 - TRBJ1-1 -
TGTGCCAGCAGCTTCTCTGGGGGGAGTTCCTACGAGCAGTACTTC CASSFSGGSSYEQYF TRBV5-8 - TRBJ2-7 -
TGTGCCAGCAGCTCTGGACTAGCGGGAGGGGCTTCCTACAATGAGCAGTTCTTC CASSSGLAGGASYNEQFF TRBV5-4 - TRBJ2-1 TRBD2
TGTGCCAGCAGCTTCGGACTAGCGGGGGGGAACAATGAGCAGTTCTTC CASSFGLAGGNNEQFF TRBV5-6 once TRBJ2-1 TRBD2
TGCAGCTTCATAGCGGGAACTACAGATACGCAGTATTTT CSFIAGTTDTQYF TRBV29-1 - TRBJ2-3 TRBD2
TGTGCCAGCAGCCAGGGACAGGGCCACACTGAAGCTTTCTTT CASSQGQGHTEAFF TRBV7-3 few TRBJ1-1 TRBD1
TGTGCCAGCAGCCGAGGGACTAGCGGCTCTAACGAGCAGTACTTC CASSRGTSGSNEQYF TRBV6-5 - TRBJ2-7 TRBD2
TGTGCCAGCAGCTTCGCCGGGACAGCAAACACTGAAGCTTTCTTT CASSFAGTANTEAFF TRBV7-9 - TRBJ1-1 TRBD1
TGCGCCAGCAGCTTTACAGGGCTGAGTGGCTACACCTTC CASSFTGLSGYTF TRBV5-1 - TRBJ1-2 -
TGTGCCAGTACCCGGACGGGACACAACACTGAAGCTTTCTTT CASTRTGHNTEAFF TRBV27 - TRBJ1-1 -
TGCGCCAGCCGACTAGCGGTCAACACCGGGGAGCTGTTTTTT CASRLAVNTGELFF TRBV5-1 - TRBJ2-2 TRBD2
TGCGCCAGCAGCGCCGGGACTAGCGGGATCACAGATACGCAGTATTTT CASSAGTSGITDTQYF TRBV5-1 - TRBJ2-3 TRBD2
TGCAGCGTTGAGCGGGAATCACACTCCTACGAGCAGTACTTC CSVERESHSYEQYF TRBV29-1 - TRBJ2-7 -
TGCGCCAGCAGCTTGGGGACTAGCCGGAACCTAGCCCTATATACGCAGTATTTT CASSLGTSRNLALYTQYF TRBV5-1 - TRBJ2-3 TRBD2
TGTGCCAGTAGTATAGGACAGGGTAGAGCCAACTATGGCTACACCTTC CASSIGQGRANYGYTF TRBV19 - TRBJ1-2 TRBD1